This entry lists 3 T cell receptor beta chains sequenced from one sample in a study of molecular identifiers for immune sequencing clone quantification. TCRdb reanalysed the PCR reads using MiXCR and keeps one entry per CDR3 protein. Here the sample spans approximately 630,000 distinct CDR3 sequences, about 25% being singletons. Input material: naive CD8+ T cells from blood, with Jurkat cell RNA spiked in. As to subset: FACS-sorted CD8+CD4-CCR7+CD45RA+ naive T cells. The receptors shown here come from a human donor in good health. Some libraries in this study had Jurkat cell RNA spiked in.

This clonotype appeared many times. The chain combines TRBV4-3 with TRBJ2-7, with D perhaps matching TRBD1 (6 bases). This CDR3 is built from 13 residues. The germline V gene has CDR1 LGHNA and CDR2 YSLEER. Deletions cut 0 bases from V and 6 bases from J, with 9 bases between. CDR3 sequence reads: CASSQEQGREQYF. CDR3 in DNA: TGCGCCAGCAGCCAAGAGCAGGGGCGCGAGCAGTACTTC.

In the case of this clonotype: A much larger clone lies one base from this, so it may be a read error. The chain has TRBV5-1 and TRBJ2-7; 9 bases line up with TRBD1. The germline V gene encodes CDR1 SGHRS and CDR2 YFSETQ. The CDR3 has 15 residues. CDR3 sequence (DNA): TGCGCCAGCAGCTTCCCGGGACAGGGCTCCTACGAGCGGTACTTC. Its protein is CASSFPGQGSYERYF. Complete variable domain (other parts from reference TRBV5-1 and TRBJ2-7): KAGVTQTPRYLIKTRGQQVTLSCSPISGHRSVSWYQQTPGQGLQFLFEYFSETQRNKGNFPGRFSGRQFSNSRSEMNVSTLELGDSALYLCASSFPGQGSYERYFGPGTRLTVT.

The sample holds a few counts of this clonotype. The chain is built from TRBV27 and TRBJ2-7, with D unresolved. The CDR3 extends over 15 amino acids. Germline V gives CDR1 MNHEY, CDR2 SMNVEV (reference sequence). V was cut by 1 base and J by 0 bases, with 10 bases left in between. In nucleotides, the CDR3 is TGTGCCAGCAGTTTATACCCCCCTAACTCCTACGAGCAGTACTTC. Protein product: CASSLYPPNSYEQYF.